These 17 T cell receptor beta chains were all obtained from the same sample, sequenced in a study of blood T cell repertoires in COVID-19. Sequenced by immunoSEQ multiplex PCR; TCRdb stores in-frame clones only, minus some. The sample contains 150,000 or so clones, 70% to 85% of which appear only once. Sequencing input: peripheral blood. The receptors here all came from a woman at least 80 years old with acute or convalescent COVID-19.

The chain is built from TRBV20-1 and TRBJ1-5; 8 bases agree with TRBD1. Germline V gene sequence: CDR1 DFQATT, CDR2 SNEGSKA (reference sequence). The J segment lost 7 bases and the V segment lost 3 bases, leaving 8 bases of the junction unmatched. CDR3 size: 14 residues. The CDR3 coding sequence is TGCAGTGCTAGTCGGACAGGGACGGGCCAGCCCCAGCATTTT. It yields the protein CSASRTGTGQPQHF.

The chain combines TRBV6-5 with TRBJ2-1, with a possible D match to TRBD1 (6 bases). Germline lookup yields CDR1 MNHEY and CDR2 SVGAGI. V dropped 1 base and J dropped 2 bases, with 9 bases sitting between them. The CDR3 has 15 amino acids. CDR3: CASSYLDSAYNEQFF. The CDR3 DNA reads as TGTGCCAGCAGTTACTTGGACAGTGCCTACAATGAGCAGTTCTTC.

The chain is built from TRBV10-3 and TRBJ2-2, with 8 positions matching TRBD1. This CDR3 comprises 16 residues. Germline V CDR1 and CDR2: ENHRY, SYGVKD. The V gene end was trimmed by 4 bases and the J gene end by 2 bases; junction bases not matched to a gene: 6. The CDR3 bases are TGTGCCATCAGTGGCACCGGGACAGGCAACACCGGGGAGCTGTTTTTT. This gives the protein CAISGTGTGNTGELFF.

The gene calls are TRBV6-5 and TRBJ1-1; weak D call: TRBD1 (6 bases). Deletions cut 10 bases from V and 4 bases from J, with 10 bases between. Per the germline V gene, CDR1 is MNHEY and CDR2 is SVGAGI. The CDR3 contains 11 residues. This chain's CDR3 is CATIGGTEAFF. The CDR3 nucleotides read TGTGCCACTATAGGGGGCACTGAAGCTTTCTTT.

V usage is TRBV18 and J usage is TRBJ2-7, with a possible D match to TRBD1 (6 bases). Trimming shortened V by 3 bases and J by 3 bases, and 12 bases separated the two germline ends. CDR1 is KGHSH and CDR2 is LQKENI in the germline V gene. CDR3 size: 14 residues. Here the CDR3 DNA reads TGTGCCAGCTCACCCGATACAGGGTACTACGAGCAGTACTTC. It encodes CASSPDTGYYEQYF.

The chain is built from TRBV4-3 and TRBJ2-6; D is perhaps TRBD1 (5 bases). CDR1 LGHNA and CDR2 YSLEER come from the germline V gene. V was clipped by 6 bases and J by 0 bases, with 12 bases between them. The CDR3 has 16 residues. This CDR3 is CASSPVDSSGANVLTF. CDR3 in DNA: TGCGCCAGCAGTCCTGTCGACAGCTCTGGGGCCAACGTCCTGACTTTC.

This clone appeared a few times. This chain uses TRBV6-5 with TRBJ1-3; D possibly corresponds to TRBD1 (5 bases). CDR1 MNHEY and CDR2 SVGAGI come from the germline V gene. The CDR3 consists of 13 residues. V was clipped by 7 bases and J by 4 bases, with 11 bases between them. As DNA, the CDR3 is TGTGCCAGCAAAAGGGGCACGGGAAACACCATATATTTT. It specifies CASKRGTGNTIYF.

The chain recombines TRBV30 with TRBJ2-3; TRBD2 is a possible D gene (6 bases). With 0 bases removed from V and 2 bases from J, the gap between germline ends came to 12 bases. Germline-derived CDR1 and CDR2 are GTSNPN and SVGIG (reference sequence). The CDR3 loop spans 15 amino acids. CDR3: CAWSVPAGFTDTQYF. The CDR3 nucleotides read TGTGCCTGGAGTGTACCGGCGGGATTCACAGATACGCAGTATTTT.

The CDR3: CATSRTGQGRQEQYF. The CDR3, as DNA: TGTGCCACCAGCAGAACCGGACAGGGGCGGCAAGAGCAGTACTTC. The rearrangement joins TRBV15 to TRBJ2-7; 9 bases line up with TRBD1. Germline-derived CDR1 and CDR2 are LNHNV and YYDKDF (reference sequence). Trimming cost V 2 bases and J 7 bases; bases outside gene matches: 9. The CDR3 spans 15 residues. Looking up the rest from reference TRBV15 and TRBJ2-7 gives the full variable domain: DAMVIQNPRYQVTQFGKPVTLSCSQTLNHNVMYWYQQKSSQAPKLLFHYYDKDFNNEADTPDNFQSRRPNTSFCFLDIRSPGLGDTAMYLCATSRTGQGRQEQYFGPGTRLTVT.

The chain uses TRBV29-1 and TRBJ1-1; TRBD1 might be the D (5 bases). Germline V lookup: CDR1 SQVTM, CDR2 ANQGSEA. V dropped 6 bases and J dropped 5 bases, with 7 bases sitting between them. This CDR3 spans 10 amino acids. This chain's CDR3 is CSVQGTEAFF. The CDR3 DNA is TGCAGCGTCCAGGGAACTGAAGCTTTCTTT.

The chain employs TRBV5-6 and TRBJ1-5; the match to TRBD1 covers 10 bases. Looked up from germline, CDR1 is SGHDT and CDR2 is YYEEEE. The V and J ends lost 3 bases and 2 bases, in that order; junction bases with no gene match: 8. The CDR3 is 17 residues long. CDR3 sequence reads: CASSSGTGAGGNQPQHF. CDR3 coding DNA: TGTGCCAGCAGCTCCGGGACAGGGGCGGGGGGCAATCAGCCCCAGCATTTT. The full variable domain, its missing parts supplied by reference TRBV5-6 and TRBJ1-5, is DAGVTQSPTHLIKTRGQQVTLRCSPKSGHDTVSWYQQALGQGPQFIFQYYEEEERQRGNFPDRFSGHQFPNYSSELNVNALLLGDSALYLCASSSGTGAGGNQPQHFGDGTRLSIL.

This chain uses TRBV3-1 (or the pseudogene TRBV3-2) with TRBJ2-3; D is possibly TRBD2 (6 bases). The germline V gene encodes CDR1 LGHDT and CDR2 YNNKEL (reference sequence). The CDR3 has 14 amino acids. V lost 4 bases to trimming and J lost 1 base, with 9 bases between them. CDR3 nucleotides: TGTGCCAGCAGCCCAGGCGGGGGCACAGATACGCAGTATTTT. Translating it yields CASSPGGGTDTQYF.

This clone was found once. The J gene is TRBJ2-7, the V gene TRBV2; D perhaps matches TRBD1 (6 bases). CDR3 size: 13 residues. Between the trimmed V and J ends, which lost 2 bases and 3 bases, there was a span of 8 bases. Germline CDR1 SNHLY, CDR2 FYNNEI. CDR3 DNA: TGTGCCAGCAGTGAACAGGGACACTACGAGCAGTACTTC. Translated, it gives CASSEQGHYEQYF.

CDR3 sequence: CASSRDRGADTQYF. The CDR3 nucleotides are TGTGCCAGTAGCCGGGACAGGGGCGCAGATACGCAGTATTTT. This sequence joins TRBV19 and TRBJ2-3; 10 nucleotides align to TRBD1. J gave up 4 bases and V 6 bases, and 4 bases lay outside the gene matches. The CDR3 runs 14 residues. The germline gives CDR1 LNHDA, CDR2 SQIVND (reference sequence).

The chain has TRBV5-4 and TRBJ2-5, with D possibly matching TRBD2 (7 bases). The CDR3 contains 17 residues. V shed 4 bases and J shed 3 bases, with 22 bases lying between them. Germline-derived CDR1 and CDR2 are SGHNT and YYREEE (reference sequence). This chain's CDR3 is CASSTGGLDRTKETQYF. CDR3 nucleotides: TGTGCCAGCAGCACGGGGGGCCTAGACAGGACGAAAGAGACCCAGTACTTC.

This sequence joins TRBV6-1 and TRBJ2-5; no definite D call. Germline CDR1 and CDR2: MNHNS and SASEGT. This CDR3 spans 14 amino acids. Trimming cost V 0 bases and J 4 bases, with 9 bases left between them. CDR3 region: CASSEAQVTETQYF. The DNA for the CDR3 is TGTGCCAGCAGTGAAGCTCAGGTAACAGAGACCCAGTACTTC.

The chain couples TRBV4-1 to TRBJ1-1, with D perhaps TRBD1 (5 bases). Per germline, CDR1 MGHRA and CDR2 YSYEKL. Trimming took off 1 base at V and 3 bases at J, with 15 bases between the two ends. The CDR3 is 16 residues long. The CDR3 nucleotides are TGCGCCAGCAGCCAAGTCCGGGGGAGCGGACACACTGAAGCTTTCTTT. Its protein product is CASSQVRGSGHTEAFF.